Described below is a single TCR beta chain sequence and its context. Its antigen has not been determined. Base qualities were left out, and no much larger clone turns up one base away. The data originate from a study of blood T cell repertoires in COVID-19 (dated by TCRdb to the early 2020s). The study in broad terms: Samples covering the acute and convalescent phases of COVID-19 were provided by collaborators in the United States, Italy and Spain. The material from the prospective study consisted of cDNA or gDNA derived from T cells, B-cell-depleted T cells, or PBMCs. The dataset comprised deeply sampled blood TCRbeta repertoires from subjects exposed to, actively infected with, or recovered from COVID-19. Where available, HLA class I and class II types were obtained from metadata supplied by the sample provider rather than from assay-based typing. The samples were drawn from two sources: the first 160 participants of the ongoing ImmuneRACE study, and 1,200 or so subjects contributed by 6 global collaborators. The repertoires were released in a freely available public database intended as a resource for research on the immune response to SARS-CoV-2. The sample metadata nearly always contained a de-identified subject ID, COVID-19 status, age in years and sex.

TCRbeta CDR3 regions were amplified from genomic DNA by means of the immunoSEQ Assay, a bias-controlled multiplex PCR. The study's own analysis went as follows. The number of nucleated cells in each sample was estimated from the amplification of reference gene primers within the assay. To quantify the absolute abundance of each unique TCRbeta CDR3 rearrangement, sequence reads were collapsed and filtered. For each sample, productive Simpson clonality was calculated as the square root of Simpson's diversity index across productive rearrangements. TCRdb took over this immuneACCESS table, retaining in-frame rearrangements with V and J assigned. Such tables are incomplete; in checked studies, under half of the missing clones stem from an unresolved V gene, and the remainder is unexplained. The V and J calls and clone size are taken from that table; D and trimming were inferred from the DNA. The sample table records a few hundred thousand clones; 85% to 90% of these occur just once. The ten top clones hold 1.5% to 2% of the sample.

Participants in the prospective study were aged roughly 18 to 89 years, lived in 20 to 25 United States geographic areas, and enrolled through a virtual design. In the prospective study, participants were assigned to cohorts based on the clinical history participants reported in a screening survey and a study questionnaire. Recovered participants in ImmuneRACE Cohort 3 were defined by two consecutive negative NP/OP PCR tests, clearance by a healthcare professional, or resolution of symptoms. Mobile phlebotomists in the prospective study collected whole blood, serum and a nasopharyngeal or oropharyngeal swab from every participant. Participants in the prospective study had the option to provide additional blood draws and questionnaires over a roughly 2-month period. Prospective study blood samples were shipped either frozen or at room temperature before DNA extraction. What the study reported, not specific to this receptor: The quantity of clinical and demographic metadata differed by source and by participant and was supplied without curation.

The TCR comes from a woman aged 40 to 50 who had recovered from COVID-19. Sequences were obtained from PBMCs or T cells enriched from blood (not recorded which).

CDR3 protein: CASSGTGTGPYEQYF. The DNA sequence reads TGTGCCAGCAGCGGGACCGGGACAGGGCCCTACGAGCAGTACTTC. The sequence links TRBV9 to TRBJ2-7; 9 junctional bases match TRBD1. Relative to germline, V is missing 3 bases and J is missing 2 bases, with 6 bases of the junction outside any gene match. Based on the germline V gene, the CDR1 and CDR2 sequences are SGDLS and YYNGEE. The CDR3 runs 15 amino acids, cysteine and phenylalanine included. Only CDR3 DNA remains: 45 bases, in frame from the first base.